One and the same sample provided the 26 T cell receptor beta chains below, sequenced in a study of cytomegalovirus exposure and HLA in healthy donors. PCR amplification relied on 60 Vbeta primers (plus 13 Jbeta primers). TCRdb's table, derived via immunoSEQ multiplex PCR, lists solely in-frame clones and lacks some. Among some 110,000 clones listed, about 15% were seen once. Input material: PBMCs. The receptors were gathered from a female donor in good health and CMV-seronegative.

Only a few counts were recorded for this clone. For the CDR3, the DNA is TGTGCCAGCAGCTTAGAGCAACGTTATCAGCCCCAGCATTTT. Its protein product is CASSLEQRYQPQHF. The rearrangement links TRBV7-2 to TRBJ1-5; D is unclear. V lost 1 base and J 5 bases, leaving 9 bases between the germline ends. The CDR3 totals 14 residues. Germline V lookup: CDR1 SGHTA, CDR2 FQGNSA.

The chain links TRBV28 to TRBJ2-5, with D maybe TRBD2 (6 bases). The CDR3 consists of 13 residues. Trimming took off 7 bases at V and 4 bases at J, with 13 bases between the two ends. Germline V gene sequence: CDR1 MDHEN, CDR2 SYDVKM. The CDR3 reads CASTLPGVETQYF. In nucleotides, the CDR3 is TGTGCCAGCACCCTCCCGGGGGTAGAGACCCAGTACTTC.

The chain is built from TRBV5-6 and TRBJ2-7; 7 nucleotides align to TRBD2. Trimming took 3 bases from V and 10 from J; bases not matched to a gene: 19. The CDR3 consists of 16 residues. Germline lookup yields CDR1 SGHDT and CDR2 YYEEEE. CDR3 region: CASSYWGGVKLSGQYF. The CDR3, as DNA: TGTGCCAGCAGCTACTGGGGAGGGGTGAAATTAAGTGGACAGTACTTC.

Only a few counts were recorded for this clone. The V call is TRBV6-6, the J call TRBJ1-3; no clear D gene. V was clipped by 2 bases and J by 0 bases, with 8 bases between them. This CDR3 is 15 amino acids long. The germline gives CDR1 MNHNY, CDR2 SVGAGI (reference sequence). The CDR3 DNA reads TGTGCCAGCAGTTACGTCCCGAGCTCTGGAAACACCATATATTTT. It encodes CASSYVPSSGNTIYF.

This clone was counted only a few times. The V and J genes are TRBV30 and TRBJ1-5; 8 bases line up with TRBD1. The J segment lost 6 bases and the V segment lost 1 base, leaving 8 bases of the junction unmatched. CDR3 length: 15 residues. The germline V gene has CDR1 GTSNPN and CDR2 SVGIG (reference sequence). In DNA, the CDR3 is TGTGCCTGGAGTGGTCCCGGGACAGGTTTTCAGCCCCAGCATTTT. Protein sequence: CAWSGPGTGFQPQHF.

The rearrangement links TRBV5-6 to TRBJ2-1, with 12 bases identical to TRBD2. V shed 0 bases and J 4 bases; nucleotides not matched to a gene: 5. Germline CDR1 reads SGHDT; CDR2 reads YYEEEE. The CDR3 is 17 amino acids. The CDR3 spells CASSLESSGGEYNEQFF. CDR3 DNA: TGTGCCAGCAGCTTGGAGTCTAGCGGGGGGGAATACAATGAGCAGTTCTTC.

Details on this clone: Different DNA sequences within this sample yield the same CDR3. V usage is TRBV29-1 and J usage is TRBJ2-3; possible D gene TRBD2, 6 bases. CDR1 and CDR2 (germline): SQVTM, ANQGSEA. Trimming removed 7 bases at V and 5 bases at J, with 16 bases between. CDR3 size: 13 residues. The CDR3 nucleotides are TGCAGCGACCTAGCGACAACCGGAGATACGCAGTATTTT. Its translation is CSDLATTGDTQYF.

In its sample, this clone was seen a few times. The rearrangement uses TRBV29-1 and TRBJ1-2; 7 nucleotides match TRBD1. V gave up 4 bases and J gave up 4 bases; unmatched junction bases: 6. The CDR3 spans 13 residues. Germline CDR1 and CDR2: SQVTM and ANQGSEA. In DNA, the CDR3 is TGCAGCGTTGGGCCGACAGGGCCCTATGGCTACACCTTC. Amino acids: CSVGPTGPYGYTF.

This clone was detected only a few times. The rearrangement links TRBV30 to TRBJ2-7, with TRBD2 identical over 15 bases. Germline trimming cut 6 bases from V and 6 bases from J; bases unmatched to any gene: 6. The CDR3 loop spans 14 amino acids. The germline V gene has CDR1 GTSNPN and CDR2 SVGIG (reference sequence). The CDR3 reads CACTPGLAGGEQYF. In DNA form, the CDR3 reads TGTGCCTGTACACCGGGACTAGCGGGAGGCGAGCAGTACTTC.

This clone was detected only a few times. The V call is TRBV7-9, the J call TRBJ2-5, with D possibly being TRBD1 (6 bases). CDR1 and CDR2 from the germline V gene are SEHNR and FQNEAQ (reference sequence). The CDR3 extends over 15 amino acids. V dropped 6 bases and J dropped 3 bases, with 17 bases sitting between them. The DNA for the CDR3 is TGTGCCAGCAGGAGGGGGACACACAGTGAAGAGACCCAGTACTTC. It translates to CASRRGTHSEETQYF.

Details on this clone: Compared with germline, one end of the junction differs, possibly owing to a read error. The chain links TRBV7-7 to TRBJ1-4, with TRBD1 matching over 7 bases. The CDR3 has 15 amino acids. Germline CDR1 and CDR2: SSHAT and FNYEAQ (reference sequence). CDR3 sequence reads: CASSLGQANNEKLFF. The CDR3 DNA reads as TGTGCTAGCAGCTTAGGACAGGCGAATAATGAAAAACTGTTTTTT.

V gene TRBV5-6 combines with J gene TRBJ2-1; 9 nucleotides align to TRBD2. CDR1 and CDR2 (germline): SGHDT, YYEEEE. V dropped 4 bases and J dropped 1; count of bases not matched to a gene: 6. The CDR3 covers 16 residues. The CDR3 coding sequence is TGTGCCAGCAGCGCGAGACTAGCGGAGTCCTACAATGAGCAGTTCTTC. Its protein product is CASSARLAESYNEQFF.

This chain uses TRBV2 with TRBJ2-1; 7 nucleotides match TRBD1. The germline V gene has CDR1 SNHLY and CDR2 FYNNEI. This CDR3 comprises 12 residues. V gave up 6 bases and J gave up 10 bases; unmatched junction bases: 6. CDR3 amino acids: CASSQTGTEQFF. CDR3 nucleotide sequence: TGTGCCAGCAGCCAGACAGGGACCGAGCAGTTCTTC.

This clone was detected a few times. The J gene is TRBJ2-7, the V gene TRBV7-9; weak D call: TRBD2 (6 bases). In germline, CDR1 is SEHNR, CDR2 FQNEAQ (reference sequence). Trimming took off 5 bases at V and 0 bases at J, with 20 bases between the two ends. The CDR3 length is 17 residues. The CDR3 sequence is CASSNLLATQSSYEQYF. CDR3 bases: TGTGCCAGCAGCAACCTACTAGCTACCCAAAGCTCCTACGAGCAGTACTTC.

This clone was found a few times. The rearrangement uses TRBV2 and TRBJ2-5; D might be TRBD2 (5 bases). The V gene's germline CDR1 is SNHLY and CDR2 FYNNEI. Between the trimmed V and J ends, which lost 6 bases and 5 bases, there was a span of 13 bases. The CDR3 loop spans 13 amino acids. The DNA for the CDR3 is TGTGCCAGCAGAACCCGAGGGTCGGAGACCCAGTACTTC. Translated, it gives CASRTRGSETQYF.

The table lists this clone with a few counts. J is TRBJ2-7 and V is TRBV28, with D perhaps matching TRBD2 (5 bases). The V end lost 2 bases, the J end lost 1 base, and 18 bases lay between the germline ends. This CDR3 is built from 17 residues. Germline V gene lookup returns CDR1 MDHEN and CDR2 SYDVKM. The CDR3 spells CASSLGPQLAASYEQYF. DNA for the CDR3: TGTGCCAGCAGTTTAGGGCCCCAGCTAGCCGCATCCTACGAGCAGTACTTC.

Only a few counts were recorded for this clone. The chain uses TRBV9 and TRBJ2-5; the match to TRBD2 covers 8 bases. There are 15 residues in the CDR3. Germline assignment: CDR1 SGDLS and CDR2 YYNGEE. Losses at the gene ends were 6 bases for V and 4 bases for J; bases not matched to a gene: 11. CDR3 in amino acids: CASTRGGGRPETQYF. The CDR3 nucleotides are TGTGCCAGCACACGGGGCGGGGGGAGACCAGAGACCCAGTACTTC.

This clone was detected only a few times. The V call is TRBV18, the J call TRBJ1-2; TRBD1 matches at 7 bases. Trimming took 5 bases from V and 3 from J; bases not matched to a gene: 12. Germline assignment: CDR1 KGHSH and CDR2 LQKENI. The CDR3 contains 16 residues. CDR3 sequence reads: CASSETTGPKYYGYTF. The CDR3 bases are TGTGCCAGCTCAGAAACGACAGGGCCCAAATACTATGGCTACACCTTC.

This clone was found a few times. The gene calls are TRBV19 and TRBJ2-7, with TRBD1 as a possible D gene (6 bases). The CDR3 sequence is 12 residues long. Trimming took 5 bases from V and 6 from J, leaving 11 bases between them. CDR1 LNHDA and CDR2 SQIVND come from the germline V gene (reference sequence). CDR3 sequence reads: CASSGGRPEQYF. Written as DNA, the CDR3 is TGTGCCAGTAGTGGGGGCCGCCCCGAGCAGTACTTC.

V is TRBV4-3 and J is TRBJ2-3; 7 nucleotides agree with TRBD1. Germline V gene data show CDR1 as LGHNA and CDR2 as YSLEER. The CDR3 has 15 amino acids. The ends lost 1 base at V and 5 bases at J; junction bases unmatched: 6. CDR3 in DNA: TGCGCCAGCAGCCAAGTAGTTCAGGGGGAAGATACGCAGTATTTT. It yields the protein CASSQVVQGEDTQYF.

This clone came up a few times. The V call is TRBV15, the J call TRBJ2-5; D possibly corresponds to TRBD2 (6 bases). The CDR3 is made up of 15 amino acids. Trimming removed 4 bases from V and 5 bases from J, with 17 bases in between. Germline V gene sequence: CDR1 LNHNV, CDR2 YYDKDF (reference sequence). The CDR3 sequence is CATSIPGSAGETQYF. The CDR3 DNA is TGTGCCACCAGCATTCCGGGGTCGGCGGGGGAGACCCAGTACTTC.

Only one count was recorded for this clone. This chain uses TRBV6-5 with TRBJ2-7; 7 bases are shared with TRBD1. Germline values: CDR1 MNHEY, CDR2 SVGAGI. The V segment lost 5 bases and the J segment 6 bases; nucleotides outside the gene matches: 7. The CDR3 is made up of 13 amino acids. The CDR3 sequence: CASSQGGAAEQYF. CDR3 nucleotide sequence: TGTGCCAGCAGTCAAGGGGGCGCGGCCGAGCAGTACTTC.

The genes are TRBV6-1 and TRBJ2-7; TRBD1 might be the D (6 bases). CDR1 and CDR2 (germline): MNHNS, SASEGT. Between the trimmed V and J ends, which lost 4 bases and 4 bases, there was a span of 8 bases. The CDR3 has 12 amino acids. This CDR3 is CASSGTGYEQYF. CDR3 coding DNA: TGTGCCAGCAGTGGAACAGGGTACGAGCAGTACTTC.

In the case of this clone: The sample contains more than one DNA sequence encoding this CDR3. The chain employs TRBV7-2 and TRBJ1-3; weak D call: TRBD1 (6 bases). The CDR3 covers 15 residues. The V end lost 3 bases, the J end lost 1 base, and 10 bases lay between the germline ends. Germline V gives CDR1 SGHTA, CDR2 FQGNSA. CDR3 bases: TGTGCCAGCAGCTTGTCACAGGGTTCTGGAAACACCATATATTTT. Translated, it gives CASSLSQGSGNTIYF. The full variable domain, with the rest looked up from reference TRBV7-2 and TRBJ1-3, is GAGVSQSPSNKVTEKGKDVELRCDPISGHTALYWYRQSLGQGLEFLIYFQGNSAPDKSGLPSDRFSAERTGGSVSTLTIQRTQQEDSAVYLCASSLSQGSGNTIYFGEGSWLTVV.

This sequence joins TRBV6-5 and TRBJ2-7; 13 bases align to TRBD2. Germline values: CDR1 MNHEY, CDR2 SVGAGI. The CDR3 has 14 amino acids. V shed 4 bases and J 6 bases; nucleotides not matched to a gene: 3. CDR3 in DNA: TGTGCCAGCAGTTCCGGACTAGCGGGAGCCGAGCAGTACTTC. Translation: CASSSGLAGAEQYF.

The chain combines TRBV6-1 with TRBJ2-5; a weak D match, TRBD2 (5 bases). CDR3 length: 14 residues. The germline V and J ends were trimmed by 8 bases and 5 bases, with 18 bases remaining between them. CDR1 is MNHNS, CDR2 SASEGT, per germline. The CDR3 protein is CASERRRPSETQYF. The CDR3 DNA follows: TGTGCCAGCGAAAGGAGGAGACCCTCGGAGACCCAGTACTTC.